The rows below give T cell receptor beta chains drawn from one sample of a study of T cell repertoires in cytomegalovirus infection. Each CDR3 protein gets one entry after TCRdb re-called the reads with MiXCR. The sample has about 300,000 distinct CDR3 sequences, roughly a tenth seen once; the top ten hold around 2.6%. Sequencing was done on a sample of PBMCs. Receptors were obtained from a human donor in good health (CMV status not recorded). Some clones in this sample may be carry-over from other donors' samples. CDR3s include the opening cysteine and the closing phenylalanine or tryptophan. D genes are given only for firm matches. Some rows mark clone size as missing; the rest say once, few, many or name a class of expanded clone.

CDR3 DNA,CDR3 protein,J gene,D gene,clone size,V gene
TGTGCCAGCTCACCACAGGATGGGAGCACAGATACGCAGTATTTT,CASSPQDGSTDTQYF,TRBJ2-3,NA,many,TRBV18
TGTGCCAGCAGCTTAAGTCGCGGGGATTCACCCCTCCACTTT,CASSLSRGDSPLHF,TRBJ1-6,NA,many,TRBV7-6
TGTGCCAGCAGTTCACCGCAGACAGGTGAGAGCAATCAGCCCCAGCATTTT,CASSSPQTGESNQPQHF,TRBJ1-5,NA,many,TRBV6-2/TRBV6-3
TGTGCCACCAGTGGATACGGGGGGGCCAATGAGCAGTTCTTC,CATSGYGGANEQFF,TRBJ2-1,TRBD2,few,TRBV24-1
TGCAGCGTTCGCAGGGGGCGCTTGGAGACCCAGTACTTC,CSVRRGRLETQYF,TRBJ2-5,TRBD1,many,TRBV29-1
TGTGCCAGCAGTTATCTCAATGAGCAGTTCTTC,CASSYLNEQFF,TRBJ2-1,NA,many,TRBV6-2/TRBV6-3
TGCAGCGTTGAAAGGAGGGACAGCTCCTACAATGAGCAGTTCTTC,CSVERRDSSYNEQFF,TRBJ2-1,NA,many,TRBV29-1
TGTGCCAGCAGCCGGACCGCGCAAGAGACCCAGTACTTC,CASSRTAQETQYF,TRBJ2-5,NA,many,TRBV12-3/TRBV12-4
TGTGCCAGCAGGCAGGGGTTAAGCAATCAGCCCCAGCATTTT,CASRQGLSNQPQHF,TRBJ1-5,NA,many,TRBV12-3/TRBV12-4
TGCAGCGTTGAAGCGGGACGGGTTAACTATGGCTACACCTTC,CSVEAGRVNYGYTF,TRBJ1-2,NA,NA,TRBV29-1